These 26 T cell receptor beta chains were sequenced from one sample in a study of blood T cell repertoires in COVID-19. TCRdb's table, derived via immunoSEQ multiplex PCR, lists solely in-frame clones and lacks some. The sample comprises more than 300,000 clones, 70% to 90% of which are singletons, and 5.5% to 6% rests with the top ten. The sample taken for sequencing was PBMCs or T cells enriched from blood (not recorded which). The origin of the receptors is a woman under 40 who had recovered from COVID-19.

The chain has TRBV19 and TRBJ2-7; 7 bases line up with TRBD1. Germline-derived CDR1 and CDR2 are LNHDA and SQIVND (reference sequence). Trimming took 3 bases from V and 1 from J; bases not matched to a gene: 6. This CDR3 has 15 amino acids. Here the CDR3 reads CASSMGTGVSYEQYF. Written as DNA, the CDR3 is TGTGCCAGTAGTATGGGAACAGGGGTTTCCTACGAGCAGTACTTC.

This clone was seen just once. The genes are TRBV3-1 (or the pseudogene TRBV3-2) and TRBJ2-2; 8 bases fit TRBD2. V lost 4 bases and J lost 0; bases outside the gene matches: 19. The CDR3 is 21 amino acids. CDR1 LGHDT and CDR2 YNNKEL come from the germline V gene (reference sequence). CDR3 nucleotide sequence: TGTGCCAGCAGCCGTAGGGAGGTTGGCGGGGGGATCAAAACGAACACCGGGGAGCTGTTTTTT. Translated, it gives CASSRREVGGGIKTNTGELFF.

The chain carries TRBV6-6 and TRBJ1-3; 12 nucleotides agree with TRBD1. The V and J ends lost 5 bases and 8 bases, in that order; junction bases with no gene match: 7. Germline V gene sequence: CDR1 MNHNY, CDR2 SVGAGI (reference sequence). This CDR3 region has 15 residues. The CDR3 sequence: CASSTGTGGGYTIYF. The CDR3 region has the DNA TGTGCCAGCAGTACCGGGACAGGGGGCGGTTACACCATATATTTT.

The J gene is TRBJ2-2, the V gene TRBV19; 9 bases are a match to TRBD1. Germline CDR1 is LNHDA and CDR2 is SQIVND (reference sequence). CDR3 length: 17 amino acids. Trimming removed 5 bases from V and 3 bases from J; junction bases left unmatched: 10. CDR3 amino acids: CASSRGQGRSYTGELFF. CDR3 DNA sequence: TGTGCCAGTAGTCGGGGACAGGGCCGAAGTTACACCGGGGAGCTGTTTTTT.

The chain couples TRBV6-5 to TRBJ1-4; unclear D gene. This CDR3 is 16 amino acids long. Trimming left V 0 bases short and J 0 bases short, with 8 bases between. Germline-derived CDR1 and CDR2 are MNHEY and SVGAGI. The CDR3: CASSYSVRATNEKLFF. The CDR3 DNA follows: TGTGCCAGCAGTTACTCGGTCCGGGCAACTAATGAAAAACTGTTTTTT.

The chain has TRBV11-2 and TRBJ1-1; tentatively, D is TRBD1 (6 bases). CDR3 size: 14 residues. Trimming left V 5 bases short and J 1 base short, with 11 bases between. CDR1 and CDR2 (germline): SGHAT, FQNNGV. CDR3: CASSQGQPNTEAFF. DNA for the CDR3: TGTGCCAGCAGCCAGGGACAACCGAACACTGAAGCTTTCTTT.

The CDR3 nucleotides read TGTGCCAGTAGTACCGGGACAGTCTCTCCCGGAGAGACCCAGTACTTC. Translating gives CASSTGTVSPGETQYF. The genes are TRBV19 and TRBJ2-5, with 7 bases fitting TRBD1. The CDR3 extends over 16 amino acids. V was pared by 4 bases and J by 4 bases, with 12 bases of the junction left unmatched. The germline CDR1 and CDR2 sequences are LNHDA and SQIVND (reference sequence). Complete variable domain (other parts from reference TRBV19 and TRBJ2-5): DGGITQSPKYLFRKEGQNVTLSCEQNLNHDAMYWYRQDPGQGLRLIYYSQIVNDFQKGDIAEGYSVSREKKESFPLTVTSAQKNPTAFYLCASSTGTVSPGETQYFGPGTRLLVL.

The chain recombines TRBV4-1 with TRBJ1-2, with D hard to call. CDR3 length: 11 residues. The germline V gene has CDR1 MGHRA and CDR2 YSYEKL. V shed 0 bases and J shed 7 bases, with 3 bases lying between them. The CDR3 DNA sequence: TGCGCCAGCAGCCAAGAGAGTGGCTACACCTTC. Amino acids: CASSQESGYTF.

V is TRBV5-1 and J is TRBJ1-6; TRBD1 aligns across 10 bases. The V gene end was trimmed by 4 bases and the J gene end by 7 bases; junction bases not matched to a gene: 2. The germline gives CDR1 SGHRS, CDR2 YFSETQ. The length of the CDR3 is 14 residues. The CDR3: CASSQDRGNSPLHF. The DNA of the CDR3 is TGCGCCAGCAGCCAGGACAGGGGGAATTCACCCCTCCACTTT.

This clone appeared once. The chain links TRBV7-2 to TRBJ2-3; 11 bases match TRBD2. Germline V gene data show CDR1 as SGHTA and CDR2 as FQGNSA. V gave up 5 bases and J gave up 2 bases; unmatched junction bases: 9. CDR3 length: 17 residues. The CDR3 reads CASSIGLAGGITDTQYF. CDR3 nucleotide sequence: TGTGCCAGCAGCATCGGACTAGCGGGCGGTATCACAGATACGCAGTATTTT.

DNA of the CDR3: TGTGCCAGCAGTTTTGCTGGGGGGTATGTGAACACTGAAGCTTTCTTT. Translation gives CASSFAGGYVNTEAFF. The chain joins TRBV27 to TRBJ1-1; D possibly corresponds to TRBD1 (5 bases). V dropped 3 bases and J dropped 0 bases, with 14 bases sitting between them. The CDR3 extends over 16 amino acids. Germline V lookup: CDR1 MNHEY, CDR2 SMNVEV (reference sequence).

This sequence joins TRBV27 and TRBJ1-1, with D possibly TRBD1 on 5 matching bases. The CDR3 totals 14 residues. Trimming cost V 5 bases and J 5 bases, with 15 bases left between them. From germline, CDR1 is MNHEY and CDR2 SMNVEV (reference sequence). CDR3 nucleotide sequence: TGTGCCAGCAGTCCCCGGAGGGGAGGGACTGAAGCTTTCTTT. Translation: CASSPRRGGTEAFF.

The chain carries TRBV25-1 and TRBJ1-6; D is ambiguous. Germline-derived CDR1 and CDR2 are MGHDK and SYGVNS. The V and J ends lost 5 bases and 4 bases respectively, with 9 bases between them. The CDR3 is 14 amino acids. DNA of the CDR3: TGTGCCAGCAGTCCAAAAATTTATAATTCACCCCTCCACTTT. Translating it yields CASSPKIYNSPLHF.

The chain uses TRBV28 and TRBJ1-1; TRBD1 agrees at 7 bases. Germline values: CDR1 MDHEN, CDR2 SYDVKM. The CDR3 contains 13 residues. The trim removed 10 bases at V and 4 bases at J, leaving 9 bases unmatched. CDR3 in DNA: TGTGCCACCAGGGAACAGGGGACCACTGAAGCTTTCTTT. This gives the protein CATREQGTTEAFF.

V usage is TRBV4-1 and J usage is TRBJ1-2; TRBD1 might be the D (5 bases). The CDR3 length is 14 residues. Trimming left V 3 bases short and J 0 bases short, with 8 bases between. Germline-derived CDR1 and CDR2 are MGHRA and YSYEKL. In DNA form, the CDR3 reads TGCGCCAGCAGCCAGGGGCGTCCTAACTATGGCTACACCTTC. Encoded protein: CASSQGRPNYGYTF.

This clone was counted a few times. V and J are TRBV23-1 and TRBJ1-2; tentative D call: TRBD1 (5 bases). TRBV23-1 qualifies as an ORF whose function is uncertain. The CDR3 has 14 amino acids. V was trimmed by 0 bases and J by 6 bases, leaving 11 bases between them. Written as DNA, the CDR3 is TGCGCCAGCAGTCAATCCTCAGGGTGTAATGGCTACACCTTC. Encoded protein: CASSQSSGCNGYTF.

The J gene is TRBJ1-5, the V gene TRBV5-1; D is perhaps TRBD1 (5 bases). Germline V CDR1 and CDR2: SGHRS, YFSETQ. Trimming took off 4 bases at V and 3 bases at J, with 11 bases between the two ends. CDR3 length: 14 residues. DNA of the CDR3: TGCGCCAGCAGCGTCGACAGTCCCAATCAGCCCCAGCATTTT. This sequence encodes CASSVDSPNQPQHF.

With respect to this clone: Other DNA sequences from this sample encode an identical CDR3 as well. The gene calls are TRBV19 and TRBJ1-2, with 9 bases identical to TRBD1. CDR3 length: 12 amino acids. Germline CDR1 and CDR2: LNHDA and SQIVND (reference sequence). The junction had 3 bases not matched to a gene; V was cut back by 5 bases and J by 8 bases. For the CDR3, the DNA is TGTGCCAGTAGTCGGACAGGGGCCGGCTACACCTTC. Amino acids: CASSRTGAGYTF.

There are a few counts of this clone. The chain combines TRBV29-1 with TRBJ2-2, with a possible D match to TRBD2 (7 bases). Germline V gene data show CDR1 as SQVTM and CDR2 as ANQGSEA. Deletions cut 2 bases from V and 5 bases from J, with 18 bases between. The CDR3 consists of 16 residues. The CDR3 nucleotides are TGCAGCGTTGAAATCGGGGGGCGCTTGGGTACCGGGGAGCTGTTTTTT. Its protein product is CSVEIGGRLGTGELFF.

The CDR3 protein is CATSRDSPPTVYGYTF. The DNA for the CDR3 is TGTGCCACCAGCAGAGATTCCCCGCCTACAGTGTATGGCTACACCTTC. The chain employs TRBV15 and TRBJ1-2; D remains unclear. Germline values: CDR1 LNHNV, CDR2 YYDKDF (reference sequence). Between the trimmed V and J ends, which lost 0 bases and 5 bases, there was a span of 16 bases. The CDR3 sequence is 16 residues long.

V usage is TRBV12-3 or TRBV12-4 and J usage is TRBJ1-6; D unclear. Trimming removed 6 bases at V and 10 bases at J, with 13 bases between. The CDR3 spans 13 residues. This CDR3 is CASSQHSSSPLHF. DNA of the CDR3: TGTGCCAGCAGCCAACACAGTTCGTCACCCCTCCACTTT.

This chain joins TRBV7-8 and TRBJ1-1; no clear D. Germline-derived CDR1 and CDR2 are SGHVS and FQNEAQ. Trimming stripped 4 bases from V and 5 bases from J, with 11 bases between. This CDR3 spans 13 amino acids. DNA of the CDR3: TGTGCCAGCAGCTCTAAATACGGGACTGAAGCTTTCTTT. Translation: CASSSKYGTEAFF.

V gene TRBV19 combines with J gene TRBJ1-2; 10 bases are a match to TRBD1. The CDR3 spans 17 residues. Unmatched junction bases numbered 10, after V lost 3 bases and J lost 3 bases. The germline gives CDR1 LNHDA, CDR2 SQIVND (reference sequence). The CDR3 DNA follows: TGTGCCAGTAGTATTCTGGACAGGGGGACCGGCGACTATGGCTACACCTTC. It specifies CASSILDRGTGDYGYTF.

This chain links TRBV19 with TRBJ1-6; TRBD1 matches at 9 bases. Germline CDR1 LNHDA, CDR2 SQIVND (reference sequence). This CDR3 region has 13 residues. Trimming at V came to 5 bases and at J to 9 bases, leaving 2 bases not matched to a gene. The CDR3 region has the DNA TGTGCCAGTAGTCAGGACAGGGGTTCACCCCTCCACTTT. Translation: CASSQDRGSPLHF.

The gene calls are TRBV19 and TRBJ1-6; 7 positions match TRBD1. The V gene's germline CDR1 is LNHDA and CDR2 SQIVND (reference sequence). V was pared by 6 bases and J by 7 bases, with 3 bases of the junction left unmatched. There are 13 residues in the CDR3. Written as DNA, the CDR3 is TGTGCCAGTAGAACAGGGGCGAATTCACCCCTCCACTTT. Its protein product is CASRTGANSPLHF.

The table lists this clone with a few counts. The chain carries TRBV30 and TRBJ1-1; a weak D match, TRBD1 (5 bases). This CDR3 has 14 amino acids. Deletions cut 3 bases from V and 5 bases from J, with 16 bases between. The germline V gene encodes CDR1 GTSNPN and CDR2 SVGIG (reference sequence). The CDR3 here is CAWSVGAGETEAFF. The CDR3 DNA is TGTGCCTGGAGCGTCGGGGCGGGGGAAACTGAAGCTTTCTTT.